This TCR beta chain was recorded in a study of beta chain features in type 1 diabetes. General study points: The naive, central memory and Treg TCRB repertoires looked more alike in patients than they did in healthy donors. Whether TCRB rearrangement is influenced by HLA type was left unresolved in this analysis.

The investigators reverse transcribed all of the isolated RNA, so they sequenced expressed TCRB transcripts. The assay was immunoSEQ multiplex PCR, and TCRdb's table has in-frame clones only and misses some. The table records about 340,000 clones, 7% to 9% of them present only once. V lost 6 bases and J lost 8; bases outside the gene matches: 5. The CDR3 has 13 amino acids. The germline gives CDR1 MNHEY, CDR2 SVGAGI. In this sample, this clone turned up a few times. Its antigen is unidentified. This TCR derives from a woman aged 18-35 years in good health. The sequencing input was central memory CD4+ T cells from blood. The rearrangement joins TRBV6-5 to TRBJ2-4; TRBD1 aligns across 9 bases. CDR3 sequence: CASSNNRGHIQYF. The CDR3 DNA follows: TGTGCCAGCAGCAATAACAGGGGGCACATTCAGTACTTC.